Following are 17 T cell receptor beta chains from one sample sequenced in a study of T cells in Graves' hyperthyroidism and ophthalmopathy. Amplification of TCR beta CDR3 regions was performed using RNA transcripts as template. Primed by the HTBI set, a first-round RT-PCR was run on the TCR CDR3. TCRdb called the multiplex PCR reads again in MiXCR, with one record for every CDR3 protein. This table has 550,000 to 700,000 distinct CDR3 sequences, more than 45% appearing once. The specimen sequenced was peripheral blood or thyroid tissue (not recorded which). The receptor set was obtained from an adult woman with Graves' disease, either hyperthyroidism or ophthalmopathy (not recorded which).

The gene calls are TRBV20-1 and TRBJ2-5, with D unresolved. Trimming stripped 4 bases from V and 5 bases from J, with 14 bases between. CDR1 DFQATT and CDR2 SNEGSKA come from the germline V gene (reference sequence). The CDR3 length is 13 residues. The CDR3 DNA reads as TGCAGTGCTATCGCGTGGAGAGGCGAGACCCAGTACTTC. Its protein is CSAIAWRGETQYF.

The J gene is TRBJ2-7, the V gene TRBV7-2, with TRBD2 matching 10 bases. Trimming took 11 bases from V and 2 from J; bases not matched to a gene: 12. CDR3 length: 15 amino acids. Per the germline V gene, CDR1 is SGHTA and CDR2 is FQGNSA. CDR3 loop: CACAGVAGGAYEQYF. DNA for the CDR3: TGTGCCTGCGCGGGAGTAGCGGGAGGAGCCTACGAGCAGTACTTC.

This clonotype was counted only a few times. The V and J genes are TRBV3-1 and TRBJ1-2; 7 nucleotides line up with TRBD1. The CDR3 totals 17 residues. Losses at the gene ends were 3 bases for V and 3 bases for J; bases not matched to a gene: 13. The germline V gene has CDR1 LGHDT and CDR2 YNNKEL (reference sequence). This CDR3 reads CASSHYPVGTVDYGYTF. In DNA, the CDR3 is TGTGCCAGCAGCCATTACCCGGTGGGGACAGTGGACTATGGCTACACCTTC.

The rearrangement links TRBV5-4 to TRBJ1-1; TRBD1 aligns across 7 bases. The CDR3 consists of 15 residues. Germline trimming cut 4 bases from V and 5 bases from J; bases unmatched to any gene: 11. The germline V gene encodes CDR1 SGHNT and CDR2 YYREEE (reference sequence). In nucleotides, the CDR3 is TGTGCCAGCAGCGACGCGACAGGGCATCGGACTGAAGCTTTCTTT. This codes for CASSDATGHRTEAFF.

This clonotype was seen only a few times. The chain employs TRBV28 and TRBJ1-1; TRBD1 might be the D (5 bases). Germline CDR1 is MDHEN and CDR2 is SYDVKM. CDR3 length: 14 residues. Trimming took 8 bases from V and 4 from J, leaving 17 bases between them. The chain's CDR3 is CASLSPGTATEAFF. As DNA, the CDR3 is TGTGCCAGCTTATCCCCAGGGACGGCCACTGAAGCTTTCTTT.

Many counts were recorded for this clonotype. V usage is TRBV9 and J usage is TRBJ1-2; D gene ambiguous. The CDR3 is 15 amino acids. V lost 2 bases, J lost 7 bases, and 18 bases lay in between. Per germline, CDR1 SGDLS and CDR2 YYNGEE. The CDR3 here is CASSVDPNLAGGYTF. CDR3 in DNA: TGTGCCAGCAGCGTTGATCCCAATCTAGCCGGTGGCTACACCTTC.

The CDR3 nucleotides read TGTGCCAGCAGTAACCCTGCGGGCTACACCTTC. It translates to CASSNPAGYTF. V and J are TRBV28 and TRBJ1-2, with D unresolved. The CDR3 extends over 11 amino acids. CDR1 is MDHEN, CDR2 SYDVKM, per germline. V shed 5 bases and J shed 8 bases, with 9 bases lying between them.

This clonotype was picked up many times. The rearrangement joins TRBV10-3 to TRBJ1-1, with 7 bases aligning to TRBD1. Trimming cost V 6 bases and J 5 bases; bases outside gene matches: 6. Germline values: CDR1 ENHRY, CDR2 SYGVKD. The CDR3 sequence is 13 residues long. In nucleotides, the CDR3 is TGTGCCATCAGGGGACAGAAGGGGACTGAAGCTTTCTTT. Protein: CAIRGQKGTEAFF.

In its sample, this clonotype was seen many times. In nucleotides, the CDR3 is TGTGCCAGCAGCTGGGCGGGAGACGGTTACGAGCAGTACTTC. Residues: CASSWAGDGYEQYF. The chain recombines TRBV13 with TRBJ2-7, with 7 bases lining up with TRBD2. CDR3 length: 14 amino acids. V dropped 4 bases and J dropped 4; count of bases not matched to a gene: 7. Germline CDR1 PRHDT, CDR2 FYEKMQ (reference sequence).

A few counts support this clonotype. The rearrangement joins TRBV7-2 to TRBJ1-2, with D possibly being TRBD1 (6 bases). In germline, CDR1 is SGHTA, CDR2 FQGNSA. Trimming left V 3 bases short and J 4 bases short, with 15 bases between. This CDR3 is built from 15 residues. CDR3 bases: TGTGCCAGCAGCTTCACAGGGATCCAAACCTATGGCTACACCTTC. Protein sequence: CASSFTGIQTYGYTF.

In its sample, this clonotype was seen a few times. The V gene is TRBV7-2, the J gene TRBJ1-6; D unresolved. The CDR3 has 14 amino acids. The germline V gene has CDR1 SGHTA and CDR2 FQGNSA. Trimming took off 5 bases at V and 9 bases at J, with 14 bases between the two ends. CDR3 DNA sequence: TGTGCCAGCAGCCCCCGGCCTCGGGGTTCACCCCTCCACTTT. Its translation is CASSPRPRGSPLHF.

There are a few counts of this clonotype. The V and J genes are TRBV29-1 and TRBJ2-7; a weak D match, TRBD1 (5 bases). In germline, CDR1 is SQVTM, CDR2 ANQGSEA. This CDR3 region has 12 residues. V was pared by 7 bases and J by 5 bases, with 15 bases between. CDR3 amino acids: CSGVEGVDEQYF. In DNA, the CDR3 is TGCAGCGGGGTTGAAGGGGTCGACGAGCAGTACTTC.

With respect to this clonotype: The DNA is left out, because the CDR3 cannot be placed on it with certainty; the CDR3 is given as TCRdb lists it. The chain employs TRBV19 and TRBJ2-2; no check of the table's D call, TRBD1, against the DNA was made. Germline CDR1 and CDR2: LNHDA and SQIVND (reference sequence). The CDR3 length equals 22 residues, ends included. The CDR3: CASSRGYSGANVLTFGAGELFF.

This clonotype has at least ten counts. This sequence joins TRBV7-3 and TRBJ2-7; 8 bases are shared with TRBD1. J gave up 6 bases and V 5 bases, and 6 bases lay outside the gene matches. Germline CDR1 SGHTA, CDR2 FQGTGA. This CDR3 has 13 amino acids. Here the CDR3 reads CASSKRTGTEQYF. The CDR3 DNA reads TGTGCCAGCAGCAAAAGGACAGGGACCGAGCAGTACTTC.

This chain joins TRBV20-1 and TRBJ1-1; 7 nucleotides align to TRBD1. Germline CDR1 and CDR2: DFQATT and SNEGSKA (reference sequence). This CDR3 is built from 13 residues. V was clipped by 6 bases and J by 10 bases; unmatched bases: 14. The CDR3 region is CSALRTGDGGAFF. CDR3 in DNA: TGCAGTGCCCTAAGGACAGGCGACGGAGGAGCTTTCTTT.

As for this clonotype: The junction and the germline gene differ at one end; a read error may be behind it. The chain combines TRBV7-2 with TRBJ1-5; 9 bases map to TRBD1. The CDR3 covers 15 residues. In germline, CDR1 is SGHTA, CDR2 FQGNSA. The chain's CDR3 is CASSQERTGDLPQHF. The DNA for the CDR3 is TGCGCCAGCAGCCAAGAGAGGACAGGGGACCTTCCCCAGCATTTT.

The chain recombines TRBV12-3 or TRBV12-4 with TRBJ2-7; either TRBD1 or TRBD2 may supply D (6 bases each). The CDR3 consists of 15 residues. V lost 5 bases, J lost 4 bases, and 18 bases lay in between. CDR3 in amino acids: CASSGTGTGPYEQYF. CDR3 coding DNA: TGTGCCAGCAGTGGTACAGGGACTGGACCATACGAGCAGTACTTC.